The rows below give T cell receptor beta chains drawn from one sample of a study of graft-versus-host responses after intestinal transplantation. Sequenced by immunoSEQ multiplex PCR; TCRdb stores in-frame clones only, minus some. The sample contains 90,000 to 95,000 clones, 75% to 95% of which appear only once. For these TCRs, the target antigens are not known. The input for sequencing was unstimulated CD8+ T cells sorted from spleen or lymph node cells, taken before intestinal transplant. The receptor set was obtained from a human donor who received an intestinal transplant. The CDR3 runs from the conserved cysteine through the conserved F or W. D genes are given only for firm matches. The size field is filled for only some rows; it gives once, few, many or a size class.

abundance,v_gene,d_gene,j_gene,CDR3aa,CDR3nt
-,TRBV19,-,TRBJ2-7,CASSMGPAYEQYF,TGTGCCAGTAGTATGGGGCCAGCCTACGAGCAGTACTTC
-,TRBV7-8,-,TRBJ2-3,CASSSRGFTDTQYF,TGTGCCAGCAGCTCAAGAGGCTTCACAGATACGCAGTATTTT
-,TRBV4-1,TRBD2,TRBJ2-7,CASSQDPRRGNEQYF,TGCGCCAGCAGCCAAGATCCCCGGCGGGGGAACGAGCAGTACTTC
-,TRBV4-1,-,TRBJ1-1,CASSSRDADAFF,TGCGCCAGCAGCTCCAGGGATGCAGACGCTTTCTTT
-,TRBV4-1,-,TRBJ2-2,CASSHRENTGELFF,TGCGCCAGCAGTCACAGGGAGAACACCGGGGAGCTGTTTTTT
-,TRBV27,-,TRBJ2-7,CASSLSPGNYEQYF,TGTGCCAGCAGTTTAAGCCCCGGGAACTACGAGCAGTACTTC
-,TRBV21-1,-,TRBJ1-6,CASSKGGQGKCNSPLHF,TGTGCCAGCAGCAAAGGGGGGCAGGGTAAGTGCAATTCACCCCTCCACTTT
-,TRBV4-3,-,TRBJ2-1,CASSQDEGSVGWEQFF,TGCGCCAGCAGCCAAGATGAGGGTAGCGTGGGGTGGGAGCAGTTCTTC
-,TRBV7-6,TRBD2,TRBJ2-7,CASSPSPSGDYEQYF,TGTGCCAGCAGCCCAAGTCCTAGCGGAGATTACGAGCAGTACTTC
-,TRBV11-2,TRBD1,TRBJ2-1,CASSYRQGPTYNEQFF,TGTGCCAGCAGCTACCGACAGGGACCCACATACAATGAGCAGTTCTTC
-,TRBV5-5,-,TRBJ1-5,CASSLWHSNQPQHF,TGTGCCAGCAGCTTGTGGCATAGCAATCAGCCCCAGCATTTT
-,TRBV30,TRBD1,TRBJ2-3,CAWSGQGTDTQYF,TGTGCCTGGAGTGGACAGGGAACAGATACGCAGTATTTT
once,TRBV5-1,TRBD2,TRBJ2-1,CASSLEAGGRNEQFF,TGCGCCAGCAGCTTGGAGGCGGGGGGCCGGAATGAGCAGTTCTTC
few,TRBV29-1,TRBD1,TRBJ2-1,CSVGASGTGSSNEQFF,TGCAGCGTTGGCGCTTCCGGGACAGGGTCCTCCAATGAGCAGTTCTTC
-,TRBV6-5,TRBD2,TRBJ2-2,CASSYPGLAPGELFF,TGTGCCAGCAGTTATCCGGGACTAGCGCCCGGGGAGCTGTTTTTT
-,TRBV4-3,-,TRBJ2-3,CASSQDTARAYSTDTQYF,TGCGCCAGCAGCCAAGATACCGCCAGGGCCTATAGCACAGATACGCAGTATTTT
-,TRBV19,TRBD1,TRBJ2-7,CASSMGTGAHEQYF,TGTGCCAGTAGTATGGGGACAGGGGCCCACGAGCAGTACTTC
-,TRBV5-4,TRBD1,TRBJ2-5,CASSDDRGETQYF,TGTGCCAGCAGCGACGACAGGGGAGAGACCCAGTACTTC
-,TRBV4-1,TRBD2,TRBJ2-1,CASSQGVAGGNEQFF,TGCGCCAGCAGCCAAGGGGTAGCGGGGGGCAATGAGCAGTTCTTC
-,TRBV9,-,TRBJ1-2,CASSPDSNYGYTF,TGTGCCAGCAGCCCCGACTCTAACTATGGCTACACCTTC
-,TRBV4-1,-,TRBJ1-3,CASSQEPPGINTIYF,TGCGCCAGCAGCCAAGAACCCCCAGGGATAAACACCATATATTTT
-,TRBV4-2,TRBD1,TRBJ1-5,CASSQSQGAGHQPQHF,TGTGCCAGCAGCCAAAGTCAGGGGGCAGGGCATCAGCCCCAGCATTTT
-,TRBV5-6,-,TRBJ2-1,CASSTPEGAAYSYNEQFF,TGTGCCAGCAGCACACCGGAGGGTGCAGCCTACTCCTACAATGAGCAGTTCTTC
-,TRBV7-9,-,TRBJ1-5,CASSLGQGNQPQHF,TGTGCCAGCAGCTTAGGGCAGGGCAATCAGCCCCAGCATTTT
-,TRBV30,-,TRBJ2-5,CAWSAGSSQETQYF,TGTGCCTGGAGCGCAGGGTCGTCTCAAGAGACCCAGTACTTC
-,TRBV7-6,-,TRBJ1-1,CASSLAVSGNTEAFF,TGTGCCAGCAGCCTAGCGGTGTCGGGGAACACTGAAGCTTTCTTT
-,TRBV4-1,TRBD1,TRBJ1-2,CASSQLGGRYGYTF,TGCGCCAGCAGCCAATTAGGGGGCCGCTATGGCTACACCTTC
-,TRBV6-5,-,TRBJ1-2,CASRAPNYGYTF,TGTGCCAGCAGGGCCCCCAACTATGGCTACACCTTC
-,TRBV27,TRBD2,TRBJ2-7,CASSLLGGRTYEQYF,TGTGCCAGCAGTTTATTGGGCGGGAGGACCTACGAGCAGTACTTC
-,TRBV13,-,TRBJ2-7,CASRLQFRGEQYF,TGTGCCAGCAGATTACAGTTCCGGGGCGAGCAGTACTTC
-,TRBV30,-,TRBJ1-2,CAWSEGSGYGYTF,TGTGCCTGGAGTGAAGGTTCAGGGTATGGCTACACCTTC
-,TRBV9,-,TRBJ2-5,CASSAGPDNRIQETQYF,TGTGCCAGCAGCGCTGGTCCCGATAACAGGATACAAGAGACCCAGTACTTC
-,TRBV4-3,TRBD2,TRBJ2-1,CASSQDGGDYYNEQFF,TGCGCCAGCAGCCAAGATGGGGGGGATTACTACAATGAGCAGTTCTTC
-,TRBV10-2,-,TRBJ1-1,CASTQQEVTEAFF,TGCGCCAGCACTCAGCAGGAAGTCACTGAAGCTTTCTTT
-,TRBV9,TRBD1,TRBJ2-7,CASSVEGTGDEQYF,TGTGCCAGCAGCGTAGAAGGGACAGGAGACGAGCAGTACTTC
once,TRBV7-8,TRBD2,TRBJ2-1,CASSLAPRTSGYNEQFF,TGTGCCAGCAGCTTAGCGCCCCGGACTAGCGGCTACAATGAGCAGTTCTTC
-,TRBV11-2,TRBD2,TRBJ2-7,CASSLPLSTSRSSYEQYF,TGTGCCAGCAGCTTACCCCTATCGACTAGCCGAAGCTCCTACGAGCAGTACTTC
-,TRBV5-1,-,TRBJ1-1,CASSLVSVSVRGVNTEAFF,TGCGCCAGCAGCTTGGTTTCGGTCTCGGTAAGAGGAGTTAACACTGAAGCTTTCTTT
-,TRBV4-3,-,TRBJ2-1,CASSQDSSFYEQFF,TGCGCCAGCAGCCAAGACTCCAGTTTCTATGAGCAGTTCTTC
-,TRBV2,TRBD2,TRBJ2-3,CASSDLGRAPDTQYF,TGTGCCAGCAGTGACCTGGGGAGGGCGCCAGATACGCAGTATTTT
-,TRBV2,-,TRBJ2-7,CASSGPLTGTLQYEQYF,TGTGCCAGCAGCGGGCCCTTAACCGGGACACTCCAATACGAGCAGTACTTC
-,TRBV30,TRBD1,TRBJ1-1,CAWDRYRGLNTEAFF,TGTGCCTGGGACCGATACAGGGGATTGAACACTGAAGCTTTCTTT
-,TRBV5-1,TRBD1,TRBJ2-7,CASSGTGPDYEQYF,TGCGCCAGCAGCGGGACAGGGCCGGACTACGAGCAGTACTTC
-,TRBV7-9,TRBD2,TRBJ2-3,CASSPGTSGSLMGYTQYF,TGTGCCAGCAGCCCGGGGACTAGCGGGAGTTTGATGGGTTATACGCAGTATTTT
-,TRBV9,TRBD2,TRBJ2-7,CASSVEREGDEQYF,TGTGCCAGCAGCGTAGAGCGGGAGGGAGACGAGCAGTACTTC
-,TRBV5-5,-,TRBJ2-1,CASSLAGSSYNEQFF,TGTGCCAGCAGCCTGGCGGGGAGCTCCTACAATGAGCAGTTCTTC
-,TRBV27,TRBD1,TRBJ1-1,CASSLSNRGGTEAFF,TGTGCCAGCAGTTTATCGAACAGGGGAGGCACTGAAGCTTTCTTT
-,TRBV19,TRBD1,TRBJ2-7,CASSTDRGLNEQYF,TGTGCCAGTAGTACTGACAGGGGGCTAAACGAGCAGTACTTC
-,TRBV27,-,TRBJ2-7,CASSLGGRSYAQYF,TGTGCCAGCAGTTTAGGTGGCAGGTCCTACGCGCAGTACTTC
-,TRBV19,TRBD1,TRBJ2-7,CASSEGQGDYEQYF,TGTGCCAGTAGTGAGGGACAGGGTGACTACGAGCAGTACTTC
-,TRBV4-3,-,TRBJ1-3,CASSQDGTNGNTIYF,TGCGCCAGCAGCCAAGACGGTACGAATGGAAACACCATATATTTT
-,TRBV5-4,TRBD2,TRBJ2-1,CASSLEASGRSSEQFF,TGTGCCAGCAGCTTGGAGGCTAGCGGGAGATCGAGTGAGCAGTTCTTC
-,TRBV9,-,TRBJ2-7,CASSVGQLSEQYF,TGTGCCAGCAGCGTAGGACAGCTCTCCGAGCAGTACTTC
-,TRBV5-1,TRBD1,TRBJ1-2,CASSLVDRADGYTF,TGCGCCAGCAGCTTGGTCGACAGGGCTGATGGCTACACCTTC